The clone carrying this TCR beta chain was seen only a few times. Its antigen is currently unknown. These data come from a study of early T cells in non-severe SARS-CoV-2 infection. Across the whole study: Unsorted whole blood bulk RNA was sequenced, with unpaired chains. Study-level points and caveats: The VDJdb matching leaned toward anti-spike CD8 responses and overlooked private and CD4 specificities.

Attachment of unique molecular identifiers was made to individual cDNA molecules. TCRdb reprocessed the 5' RACE reads with MiXCR, giving one entry per CDR3 protein. There are some 120,000 distinct CDR3 sequences in the sample; under 15% occur only once, and 21% lies in the top ten. The CDR3 has 14 residues. Looked up from germline, CDR1 is DFQATT and CDR2 is SNEGSKA (reference sequence). Trimming shortened V by 5 bases and J by 5 bases, and 16 bases separated the two germline ends. The genes are TRBV20-1 and TRBJ2-1; a weak D match, TRBD1 (6 bases). The sequence was obtained from an adult who was a healthcare worker with PCR-confirmed SARS-CoV-2 infection or an uninfected control (not recorded which). Sequenced sample: whole blood. CDR3 amino acids: CSAPPGQGNNEQFF. In DNA form, the CDR3 reads TGCAGTGCTCCCCCGGGACAAGGGAACAATGAGCAGTTCTTC.